This T cell receptor beta chain was found in a study of CD8+ T cells in alopecia areata. V shed 4 bases and J shed 2 bases, with 5 bases lying between them. The CDR3 sequence is 12 residues long. CDR1 is MNHEY and CDR2 is SMNVEV in the germline V gene (reference sequence). Study results and limitations: Affected lesional scalp, above all in alopecia totalis/universalis, was more clonal than normal scalp.

As concerns this clone: Its specificity is unknown.

Treatment of the sample: oral pan-JAK inhibitor, 5-10 mg twice daily. Patients with alopecia areata provided lesional scalp punch biopsies as well as peripheral blood. In each case, RNA was isolated and then reverse transcribed into cDNA as the sequencing template. The method was immunoSEQ multiplex PCR; TCRdb's version includes in-frame clones alone and lacks a portion of them. This table holds more than 200,000 clones, approximately 40% found once. Sequencing was performed on CD4+ T cells sorted from blood, taken around week 36, from a patient treated with tofacitinib. This clonotype was sampled from a human donor with alopecia areata. This sequence joins TRBV27 and TRBJ2-5, with unresolved D. The CDR3 DNA follows: TGTGCCAGCAGTTATCGGCAAGAGACCCAGTACTTC. It encodes CASSYRQETQYF.